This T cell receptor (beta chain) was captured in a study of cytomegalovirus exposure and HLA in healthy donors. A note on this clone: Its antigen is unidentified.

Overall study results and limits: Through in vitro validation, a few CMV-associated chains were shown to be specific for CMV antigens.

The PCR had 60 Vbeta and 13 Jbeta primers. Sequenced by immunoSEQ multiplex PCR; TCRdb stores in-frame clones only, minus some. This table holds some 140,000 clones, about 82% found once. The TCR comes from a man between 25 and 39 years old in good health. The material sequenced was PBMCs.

Here the CDR3 DNA reads TGCGCCACCCCCGGGAGGGACAGTACCAACACCATATATTTT. Encoded protein: CATPGRDSTNTIYF. The chain has TRBV10-1 and TRBJ1-3; 7 nucleotides line up with TRBD1. This CDR3 region has 14 residues. The junction had 13 bases not matched to a gene; V was cut back by 10 bases and J by 7 bases. The germline gives CDR1 WNHNN, CDR2 SYGVQD (reference sequence).